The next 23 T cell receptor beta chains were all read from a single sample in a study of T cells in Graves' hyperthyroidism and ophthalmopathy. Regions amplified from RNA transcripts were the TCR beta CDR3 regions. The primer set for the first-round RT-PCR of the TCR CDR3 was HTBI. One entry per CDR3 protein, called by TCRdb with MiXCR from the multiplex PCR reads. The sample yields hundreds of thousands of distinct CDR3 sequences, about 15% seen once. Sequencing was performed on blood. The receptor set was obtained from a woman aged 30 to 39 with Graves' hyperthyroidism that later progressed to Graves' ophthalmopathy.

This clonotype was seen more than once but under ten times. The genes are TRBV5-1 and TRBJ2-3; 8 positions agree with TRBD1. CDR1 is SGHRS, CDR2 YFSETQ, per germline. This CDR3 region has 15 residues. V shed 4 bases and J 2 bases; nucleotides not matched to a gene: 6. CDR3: CASSPDRGDTDTQYF. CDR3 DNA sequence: TGCGCCAGCAGCCCCGACAGGGGAGACACAGATACGCAGTATTTT.

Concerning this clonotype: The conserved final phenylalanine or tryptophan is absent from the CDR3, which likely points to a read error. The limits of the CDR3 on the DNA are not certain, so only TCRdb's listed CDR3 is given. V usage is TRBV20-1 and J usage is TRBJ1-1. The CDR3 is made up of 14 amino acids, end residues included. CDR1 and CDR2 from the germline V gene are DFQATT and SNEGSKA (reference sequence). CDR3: CSARVGGGNTEAYL.

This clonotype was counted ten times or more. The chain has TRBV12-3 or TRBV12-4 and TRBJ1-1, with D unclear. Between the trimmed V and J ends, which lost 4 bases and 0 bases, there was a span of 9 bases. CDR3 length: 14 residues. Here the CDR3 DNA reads TGTGCCAGCAGTTGGCTGTCCATGAACACTGAAGCTTTCTTT. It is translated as CASSWLSMNTEAFF.

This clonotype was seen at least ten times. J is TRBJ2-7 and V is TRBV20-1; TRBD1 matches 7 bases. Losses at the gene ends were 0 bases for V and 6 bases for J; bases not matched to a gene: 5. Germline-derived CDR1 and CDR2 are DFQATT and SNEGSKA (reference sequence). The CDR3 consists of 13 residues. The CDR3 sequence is CSARDTGDGEQYF. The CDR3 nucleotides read TGCAGTGCTAGAGATACAGGGGACGGCGAGCAGTACTTC.

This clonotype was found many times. The CDR3 region is CAWSHRVGHEQFF. Here the CDR3 DNA reads TGTGCCTGGAGTCACAGGGTGGGCCATGAGCAGTTCTTC. The chain combines TRBV30 with TRBJ2-1, with D maybe TRBD1 (6 bases). V lost 2 bases to trimming and J lost 8 bases, with 13 bases between them. The CDR3 runs to 13 residues. The germline V gene has CDR1 GTSNPN and CDR2 SVGIG (reference sequence).

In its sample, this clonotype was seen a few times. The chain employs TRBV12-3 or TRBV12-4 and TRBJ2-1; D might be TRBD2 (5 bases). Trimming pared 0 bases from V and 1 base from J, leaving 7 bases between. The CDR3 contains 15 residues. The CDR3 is CASSLARASYNEQFF. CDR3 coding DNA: TGTGCCAGCAGTTTAGCGCGGGCTTCCTACAATGAGCAGTTCTTC.

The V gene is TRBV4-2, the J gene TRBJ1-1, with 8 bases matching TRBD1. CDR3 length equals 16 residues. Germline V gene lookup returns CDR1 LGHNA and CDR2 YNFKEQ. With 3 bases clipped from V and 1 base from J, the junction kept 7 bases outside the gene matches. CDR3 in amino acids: CASSQAGGGTNTEAFF. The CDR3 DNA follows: TGTGCCAGCAGCCAGGCAGGGGGCGGGACGAACACTGAAGCTTTCTTT.

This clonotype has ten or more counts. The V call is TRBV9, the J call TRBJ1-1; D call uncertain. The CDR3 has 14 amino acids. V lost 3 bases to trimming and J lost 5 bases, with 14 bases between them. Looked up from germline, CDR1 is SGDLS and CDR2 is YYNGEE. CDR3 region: CASSGGPRETEAFF. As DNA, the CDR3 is TGTGCCAGCAGCGGCGGACCGCGGGAGACTGAAGCTTTCTTT.

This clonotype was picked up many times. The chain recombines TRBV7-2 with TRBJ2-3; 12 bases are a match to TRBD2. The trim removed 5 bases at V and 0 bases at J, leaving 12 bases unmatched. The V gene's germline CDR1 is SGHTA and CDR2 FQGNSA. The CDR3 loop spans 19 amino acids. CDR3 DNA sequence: TGTGCCAGCAGCCCGGGTACTAGCGGGAGGAGGGGGAGCACAGATACGCAGTATTTT. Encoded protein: CASSPGTSGRRGSTDTQYF.

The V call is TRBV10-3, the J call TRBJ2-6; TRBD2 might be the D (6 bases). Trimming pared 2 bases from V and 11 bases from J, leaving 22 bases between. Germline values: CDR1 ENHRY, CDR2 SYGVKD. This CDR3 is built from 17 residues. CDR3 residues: CAISELDQNSGHDVLTF. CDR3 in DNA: TGTGCCATCAGTGAGCTGGACCAAAATAGCGGCCATGACGTCCTGACTTTC.

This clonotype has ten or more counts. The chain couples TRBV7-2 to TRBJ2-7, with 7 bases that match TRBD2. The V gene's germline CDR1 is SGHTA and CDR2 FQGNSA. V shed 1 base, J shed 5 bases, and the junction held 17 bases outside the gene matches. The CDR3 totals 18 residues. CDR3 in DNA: TGTGCCAGCAGCTTAGTAGCCCCCAGGGCGGGAGTTCGTCACGAGCAGTACTTC. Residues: CASSLVAPRAGVRHEQYF. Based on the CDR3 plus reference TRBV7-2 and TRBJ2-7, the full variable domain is GAGVSQSPSNKVTEKGKDVELRCDPISGHTALYWYRQSLGQGLEFLIYFQGNSAPDKSGLPSDRFSAERTGGSVSTLTIQRTQQEDSAVYLCASSLVAPRAGVRHEQYFGPGTRLTVT.

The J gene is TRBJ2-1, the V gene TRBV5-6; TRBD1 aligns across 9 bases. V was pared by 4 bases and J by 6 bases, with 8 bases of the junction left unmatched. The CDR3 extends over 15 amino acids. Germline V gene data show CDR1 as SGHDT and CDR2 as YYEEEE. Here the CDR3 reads CASSASGTGFNEQFF. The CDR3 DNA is TGTGCCAGCAGCGCCTCCGGGACAGGGTTCAATGAGCAGTTCTTC.

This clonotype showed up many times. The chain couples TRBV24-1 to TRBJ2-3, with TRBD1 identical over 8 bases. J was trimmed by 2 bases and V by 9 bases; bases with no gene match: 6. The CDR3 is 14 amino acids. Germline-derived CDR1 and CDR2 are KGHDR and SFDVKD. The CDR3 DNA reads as TGTGCCACCCAGGGACAGGCCTACACAGATACGCAGTATTTT. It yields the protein CATQGQAYTDTQYF.

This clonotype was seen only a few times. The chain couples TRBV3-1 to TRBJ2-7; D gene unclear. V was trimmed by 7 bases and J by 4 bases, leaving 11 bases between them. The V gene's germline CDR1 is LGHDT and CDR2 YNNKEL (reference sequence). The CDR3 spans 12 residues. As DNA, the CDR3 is TGTGCCAGCACCCCCCTGGGGTACGAGCAGTACTTC. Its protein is CASTPLGYEQYF.

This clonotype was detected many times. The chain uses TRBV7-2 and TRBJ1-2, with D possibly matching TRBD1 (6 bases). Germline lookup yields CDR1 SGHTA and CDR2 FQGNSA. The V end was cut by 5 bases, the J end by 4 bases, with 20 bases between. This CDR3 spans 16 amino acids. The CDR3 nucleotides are TGTGCCAGCAGCCGCGACAGGATAGTCGATCGCTATGGCTACACCTTC. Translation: CASSRDRIVDRYGYTF. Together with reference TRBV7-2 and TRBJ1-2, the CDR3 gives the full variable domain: GAGVSQSPSNKVTEKGKDVELRCDPISGHTALYWYRQSLGQGLEFLIYFQGNSAPDKSGLPSDRFSAERTGGSVSTLTIQRTQQEDSAVYLCASSRDRIVDRYGYTFGSGTRLTVV.

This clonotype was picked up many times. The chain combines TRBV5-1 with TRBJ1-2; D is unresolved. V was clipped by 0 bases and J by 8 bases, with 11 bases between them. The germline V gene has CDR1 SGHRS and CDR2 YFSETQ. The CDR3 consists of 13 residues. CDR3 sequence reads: CASSLERGRGYTF. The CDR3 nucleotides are TGCGCCAGCAGCTTGGAACGGGGAAGGGGCTACACCTTC.

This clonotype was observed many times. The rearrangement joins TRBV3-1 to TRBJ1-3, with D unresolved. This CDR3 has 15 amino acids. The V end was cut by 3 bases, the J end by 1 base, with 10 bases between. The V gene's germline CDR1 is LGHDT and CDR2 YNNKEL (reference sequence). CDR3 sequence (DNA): TGTGCCAGCAGCCAGGCGCCAGTATCTGGAAACACCATATATTTT. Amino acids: CASSQAPVSGNTIYF.

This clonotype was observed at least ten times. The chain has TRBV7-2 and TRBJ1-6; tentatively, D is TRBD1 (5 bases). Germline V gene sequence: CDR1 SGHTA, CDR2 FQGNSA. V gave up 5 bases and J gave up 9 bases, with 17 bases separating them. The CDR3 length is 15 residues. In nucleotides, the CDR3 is TGTGCCAGCAGCCGTGACGCGGGGCATATTTCACCCCTCCACTTT. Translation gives CASSRDAGHISPLHF.

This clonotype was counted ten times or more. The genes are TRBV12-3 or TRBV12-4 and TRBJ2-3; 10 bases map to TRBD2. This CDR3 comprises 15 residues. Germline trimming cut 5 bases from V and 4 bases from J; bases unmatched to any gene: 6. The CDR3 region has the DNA TGTGCCAGCAGTACCGGGACTAGCGTATCAGATACGCAGTATTTT. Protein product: CASSTGTSVSDTQYF.

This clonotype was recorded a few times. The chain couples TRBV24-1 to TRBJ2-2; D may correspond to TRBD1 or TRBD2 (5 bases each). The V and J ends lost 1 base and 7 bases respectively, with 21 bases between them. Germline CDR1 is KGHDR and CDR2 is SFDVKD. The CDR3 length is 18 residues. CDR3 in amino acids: CATSDFRGGGKSVGELFF. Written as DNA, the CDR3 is TGTGCCACCAGTGATTTCCGCGGTGGGGGAAAGTCAGTCGGGGAGCTGTTTTTT.

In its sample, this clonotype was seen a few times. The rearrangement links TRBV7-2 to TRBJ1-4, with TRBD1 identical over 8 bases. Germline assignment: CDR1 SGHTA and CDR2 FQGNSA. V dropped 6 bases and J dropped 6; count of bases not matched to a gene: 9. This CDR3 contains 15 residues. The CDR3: CASSQTQGAYEKLFF. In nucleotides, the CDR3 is TGTGCCAGCAGTCAAACTCAGGGGGCCTATGAAAAACTGTTTTTT.

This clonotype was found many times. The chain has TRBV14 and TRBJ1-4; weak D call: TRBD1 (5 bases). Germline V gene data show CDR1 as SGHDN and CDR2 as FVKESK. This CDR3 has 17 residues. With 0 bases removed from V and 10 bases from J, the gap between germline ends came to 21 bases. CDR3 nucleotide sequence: TGTGCCAGCAGCCAAGATTCCCCCGGTGCAGGGTGGGGAAAACTGTTTTTT. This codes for CASSQDSPGAGWGKLFF.

CDR3 amino acids: CATSDLRGGTDTQYF. The CDR3, as DNA: TGTGCCACCAGTGATTTGAGGGGCGGCACAGATACGCAGTATTTT. The rearrangement uses TRBV24-1 and TRBJ2-3; maybe TRBD1 (5 bases). Per germline, CDR1 KGHDR and CDR2 SFDVKD. Trimming stripped 0 bases from V and 1 base from J, with 7 bases between. This CDR3 spans 15 amino acids.